This is a list of T cell receptor beta chains from one sample in a study of blood T cell repertoires in COVID-19. Generated by immunoSEQ multiplex PCR, the TCRdb table keeps only in-frame clones and is missing some. Of about 74,000 clones in the sample, about 91% were seen once. Sequencing used peripheral blood. These receptors were obtained from an elderly woman with active or convalescent COVID-19. Each CDR3 is given with its conserved first and last residue. A D gene is named only where the DNA matches it firmly.

>TRBJ1-1|TRBV28|-
CAIGGGAPSTEAFF
TGTGCTATCGGCGGCGGGGCGCCGAGCACTGAAGCTTTCTTT
>TRBJ2-2|TRBV29-1|-
CSVDNPGTGELFF
TGCAGCGTTGATAACCCAGGCACCGGGGAGCTGTTTTTT
>TRBJ1-4|TRBV7-9|TRBD1
CASSLPRDSWDEKLFF
TGTGCCAGCAGCTTACCCCGGGACAGCTGGGATGAAAAACTGTTTTTT
>TRBJ1-4|TRBV19|TRBD1
CASSGTGGSEKLFF
TGTGCCAGCTCCGGGACAGGGGGCAGTGAAAAACTGTTTTTT
>TRBJ2-1|TRBV5-6|TRBD2
CASSLAGRHYNEQFF
TGTGCCAGCAGCTTAGCGGGAAGGCACTACAATGAGCAGTTCTTC
>TRBJ2-7|TRBV2|-
CASLVAPAAEQYF
TGTGCCAGCTTGGTAGCACCGGCCGCGGAGCAGTACTTC
>TRBJ2-6|TRBV24-1|TRBD1
CATSDATGTGSAGANVLTF
TGTGCCACCAGTGACGCAACCGGGACAGGTTCGGCTGGGGCCAACGTCCTGACTTTC
>TRBJ1-3|TRBV6-2/TRBV6-3|-
CASSQRDGNTIYF
TGTGCCAGCAGCCAACGGGATGGAAACACCATATATTTT
>TRBJ1-4|TRBV10-2|-
CASSGGRQPTNEKLFF
TGCGCCAGCAGTGGGGGCCGACAGCCAACTAATGAAAAACTGTTTTTT
>TRBJ2-6|TRBV19|-
CASSAGLLFSGANVLTF
TGTGCCAGTAGTGCGGGACTCCTTTTCTCTGGGGCCAACGTCCTGACTTTC
>TRBJ2-2|TRBV11-2|-
CASSRDFRDGDTGELFF
TGTGCCAGCAGCCGGGACTTCCGGGACGGGGACACCGGGGAGCTGTTTTTT
>TRBJ2-7|TRBV11-2|-
CASSQVSGSSSYEQYF
TGTGCCAGCAGCCAAGTGAGCGGGTCGAGCTCCTACGAGCAGTACTTC
>TRBJ2-5|TRBV7-9|-
CASSLVVEETQYF
TGTGCCAGCAGCTTAGTAGTAGAGGAGACCCAGTACTTC
>TRBJ2-7|TRBV6-2/TRBV6-3|TRBD2
CASSLIAGGGHEQYF
TGTGCCAGCAGTCTAATAGCGGGAGGCGGCCACGAGCAGTACTTC
>TRBJ1-2|TRBV19|-
CASSIGQIGYTF
TGTGCCAGTAGTATAGGGCAGATCGGCTACACCTTC
>TRBJ1-2|TRBV5-5|-
CASSLPTYGYTF
TGTGCCAGCAGCTTGCCGACTTATGGCTACACCTTC